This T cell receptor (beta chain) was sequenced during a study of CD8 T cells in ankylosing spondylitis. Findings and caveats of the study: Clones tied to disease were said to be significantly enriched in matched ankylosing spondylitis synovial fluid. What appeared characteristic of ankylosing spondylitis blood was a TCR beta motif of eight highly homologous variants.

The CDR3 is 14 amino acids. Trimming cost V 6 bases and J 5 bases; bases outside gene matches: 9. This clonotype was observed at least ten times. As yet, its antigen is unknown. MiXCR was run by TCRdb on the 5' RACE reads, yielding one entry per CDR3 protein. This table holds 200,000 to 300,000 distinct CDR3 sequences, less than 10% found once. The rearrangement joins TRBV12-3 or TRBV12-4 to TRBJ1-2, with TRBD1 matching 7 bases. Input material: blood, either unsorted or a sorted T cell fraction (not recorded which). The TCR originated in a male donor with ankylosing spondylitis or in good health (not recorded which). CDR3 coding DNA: TGTGCCAGCAGCACGACAGGGAGTCGGTATGGCTACACCTTC. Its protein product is CASSTTGSRYGYTF.